This entry lists 2 T cell receptor beta chains sequenced from one sample in a study of blood T cell repertoires in COVID-19. Some clones are missing from TCRdb's copy, which holds only in-frame ones; the method was immunoSEQ multiplex PCR. Counted here are about 300,000 clones, nearly 90% occurring once; the ten biggest clones make up around 1.9%. The material sequenced was peripheral blood. Receptor source: a woman aged 25 to 39 with COVID-19, enrolled during active disease.

DNA for the CDR3: TGTGCCATCAGTCCCCAGGGGGTAGCCTACGAGCAGTACTTC. Translated: CAISPQGVAYEQYF. The gene calls are TRBV10-3 and TRBJ2-7, with 7 bases fitting TRBD1. This CDR3 is 14 amino acids long. Germline V lookup: CDR1 ENHRY, CDR2 SYGVKD. V gave up 5 bases and J gave up 2 bases; unmatched junction bases: 6.

J is TRBJ1-1 and V is TRBV14; D not certain. Germline assignment: CDR1 SGHDN and CDR2 FVKESK. Trimming cost V 1 base and J 8 bases, with 11 bases left between them. This CDR3 has 13 amino acids. CDR3 residues: CASSQGRVLEAFF. CDR3 DNA: TGTGCCAGCAGCCAAGGTCGAGTTCTCGAAGCTTTCTTT.